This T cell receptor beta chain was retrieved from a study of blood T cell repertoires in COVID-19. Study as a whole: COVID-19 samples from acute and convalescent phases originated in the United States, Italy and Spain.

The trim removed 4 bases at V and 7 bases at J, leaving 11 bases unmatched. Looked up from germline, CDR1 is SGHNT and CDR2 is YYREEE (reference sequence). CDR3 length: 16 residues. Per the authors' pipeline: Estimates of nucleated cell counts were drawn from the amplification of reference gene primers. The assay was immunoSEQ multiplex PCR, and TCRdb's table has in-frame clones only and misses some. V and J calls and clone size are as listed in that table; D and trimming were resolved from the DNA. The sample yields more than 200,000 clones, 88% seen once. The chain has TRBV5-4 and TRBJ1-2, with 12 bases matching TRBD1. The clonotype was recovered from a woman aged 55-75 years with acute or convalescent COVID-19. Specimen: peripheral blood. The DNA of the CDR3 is TGTGCCAGCAGCCAACCGGGACAGGGGGCGCAGGGTGGCTACACCTTC. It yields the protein CASSQPGQGAQGGYTF.